A selection of T cell receptor beta chains follows, all from one sample in a study of blood T cell repertoires in COVID-19. The data were produced by immunoSEQ multiplex PCR, yet TCRdb's version contains in-frame clones alone and is incomplete. This table holds roughly 170,000 clones, around two thirds found once. The sequencing sample was made of peripheral blood. All receptors derive from a woman aged 80 or older with acute or convalescent COVID-19. CDR3s leave out the opening cysteine and the closing phenylalanine or tryptophan. Fields, in order: J gene, V gene, CDR3 protein.

TRBJ2-4	TRBV19	ASSSPATSDIQY
TRBJ2-1	TRBV9	ASSPQTSSSYNEQF
TRBJ1-5	TRBV29-1	SVTAGGEDQPQH
TRBJ2-7	TRBV4-2	ASSQEAGSSYEQY
TRBJ2-7	TRBV5-4	ASSLAGTGSLEQY
TRBJ1-3	TRBV15	ATSREKGSGTGGNTIY
TRBJ2-1	TRBV18	ASSPSSRYNEQF
TRBJ1-2	TRBV18	ASSRDSQVTNYGYT
TRBJ1-1	TRBV2	ASSLTGVAEAF
TRBJ2-5	TRBV28	ASSQPGLQETQY
TRBJ2-7	TRBV5-1	ASSSLVLNYEQY
TRBJ2-7	TRBV5-6	ASSSLAGGGYEQY
TRBJ2-1	TRBV28	ASSFGGAWNTEQF
TRBJ2-7	TRBV10-2	ASTWTLWGGEQY
TRBJ2-1	TRBV4-3	ASSHSGDGTYNEQF
TRBJ2-2	TRBV28	ATGTSGRAAGELF
TRBJ1-5	TRBV23-1	ASSHPSRNQPQH
TRBJ2-7	TRBV10-3	AVTQNRGQLTYEQY
TRBJ2-1	TRBV2	ASSDKLPYNEQF
TRBJ2-1	TRBV15	ATSRDLQGSYNEQF
TRBJ2-1	TRBV7-3	ASSQPDRNNEQF
TRBJ2-3	TRBV29-1	SGTVSTDTQY
TRBJ1-2	TRBV28	ASSLPGGGYT
TRBJ2-1	TRBV7-2	ASGSGGPLGEQF
TRBJ2-3	TRBV30	AWSRTGGDTQY
TRBJ1-1	TRBV6-1	ASSEPRRVVLYTEAF
TRBJ2-5	TRBV7-2	ASSLVGLGQETQY
TRBJ1-4	TRBV2	ASIQIRDRASNEKLF
TRBJ2-3	TRBV19	ASSWAGAQDTQY
TRBJ1-3	TRBV29-1	SVDSGASGNTIY
TRBJ2-7	TRBV6-5	ASSYVGLPPHEQY
TRBJ2-5	TRBV7-2	ASRTGDQETQY
TRBJ2-7	TRBV5-1	ASSRFLSGSYEQY
TRBJ1-4	TRBV6-1	ASSESPGKLF
TRBJ1-2	TRBV5-5	ARRLGGTGGEGYT
TRBJ2-3	TRBV18	ASSPAGGQTDTQY
TRBJ2-3	TRBV24-1	ATSDPDTLNVDTQY
TRBJ2-2	TRBV7-2	ASSLTAGTHTGELF
TRBJ2-1	TRBV11-2	ASSLEAGVFYNEQF
TRBJ1-2	TRBV6-5	ASSYSQDPNYGYT
TRBJ1-1	TRBV18	ASSPFPADTEAF
TRBJ1-5	TRBV9	ASSESGYSNQPQH
TRBJ1-2	TRBV28	ASSFGGYGYT
TRBJ2-6	TRBV6-1	ASSELWSSGANVLT
TRBJ2-7	TRBV28	ASSVPQGAPYEQY
TRBJ1-1	TRBV19	ASFRDRDWAEAF
TRBJ2-1	TRBV29-1	SVTGTFSEQF
TRBJ2-3	TRBV28	ASSFSTSGRSTDTQY
TRBJ2-1	TRBV19	ASSPPGGTYNEQF
TRBJ1-2	TRBV9	ASSRPGVPGHGYT
TRBJ2-2	TRBV19	ASILGQGAVDTGELF
TRBJ2-3	TRBV5-1	ASSLEVDRFTDTQY
TRBJ1-2	TRBV6-4	ASSSLQGDGYT
TRBJ2-5	TRBV6-5	ASSYSTGFGEETQY
TRBJ2-1	TRBV6-5	ASRRLAGASNEQF